The 26 T cell receptor beta chains given below trace back to one sample, sequenced in a study of blood T cells in healthy people across ages. Combining a sample-barcoded 5' primer with a J-beta primer mix, a second PCR ran for roughly 7 to 11 cycles. In TCRdb, the 5' RACE reads were re-called with MiXCR into one record per CDR3 protein. The data contain 1.5 million to 2 million distinct CDR3 sequences, about 50% of them singletons. Sequencing was performed on blood. The receptors were sampled from a woman in her thirties or forties in good health.

The rearrangement joins TRBV9 to TRBJ2-7; 7 positions agree with TRBD1. CDR1 and CDR2 from the germline V gene are SGDLS and YYNGEE. J was trimmed by 3 bases and V by 4 bases; bases with no gene match: 10. This CDR3 is 15 amino acids long. The CDR3 sequence is CASSQSTGSDYEQYF. The CDR3, as DNA: TGTGCCAGCAGCCAGTCGACAGGGTCCGACTACGAGCAGTACTTC.

This clonotype came up a few times. The chain links TRBV10-3 to TRBJ1-1; 7 nucleotides agree with TRBD1. CDR1 is ENHRY, CDR2 SYGVKD, per germline. The CDR3 has 13 residues. V was clipped by 4 bases and J by 1 base; unmatched bases: 0. The CDR3 sequence is CAISGQGNTEAFF. CDR3 DNA sequence: TGTGCCATCAGTGGACAGGGGAACACTGAAGCTTTCTTT.

The chain couples TRBV28 to TRBJ2-5; D may correspond to TRBD1 or TRBD2 (5 bases each). CDR1 and CDR2 from the germline V gene are MDHEN and SYDVKM. V shed 5 bases and J shed 1 base, with 11 bases lying between them. The CDR3 loop spans 14 amino acids. The CDR3 protein is CASSPRDVQETQYF. The CDR3 nucleotides are TGTGCCAGCAGTCCCCGGGACGTCCAAGAGACCCAGTACTTC.

V and J are TRBV6-6 and TRBJ1-1; D is undetermined. V was pared by 10 bases and J by 0 bases, with 18 bases between. Germline V gene data show CDR1 as MNHNY and CDR2 as SVGAGI (reference sequence). The CDR3 is made up of 15 amino acids. CDR3 nucleotides: TGTGCCACTCAGGACTCAATGAGGGTGAACACTGAAGCTTTCTTT. Translated: CATQDSMRVNTEAFF.

As concerns this clonotype: A read error may account for a junction end that differs from germline. This rearrangement joins TRBV7-6 to TRBJ2-2; 11 bases line up with TRBD2. CDR1 is SGHVS, CDR2 FNYEAQ, per germline. The CDR3 extends over 15 amino acids. CDR3 in amino acids: CASSRTSGRLAELFF. CDR3 nucleotide sequence: TGTGCTAGCAGCCGGACTAGCGGGCGCCTGGCGGAGCTGTTTTTT.

This clonotype was counted only a few times. The chain couples TRBV9 to TRBJ2-1, with 8 positions matching TRBD1. The CDR3 is 16 amino acids. The germline CDR1 and CDR2 sequences are SGDLS and YYNGEE. V shed 2 bases, J shed 0 bases, and the junction held 4 bases outside the gene matches. The CDR3, as DNA: TGTGCCAGCAGCGTGGGGGACAGGAGCTCCTACAATGAGCAGTTCTTC. This gives the protein CASSVGDRSSYNEQFF. Based on the CDR3 plus reference TRBV9 and TRBJ2-1, the full variable domain is DSGVTQTPKHLITATGQRVTLRCSPRSGDLSVYWYQQSLDQGLQFLIQYYNGEERAKGNILERFSAQQFPDLHSELNLSSLELGDSALYFCASSVGDRSSYNEQFFGPGTRLTVL.

CDR3 sequence (DNA): TGTGCCACCTCCCTGACAGGGGCCTACAATGAGCAGTTCTTC. Protein: CATSLTGAYNEQFF. The chain carries TRBV28 and TRBJ2-1; 8 nucleotides line up with TRBD1. CDR1 and CDR2 (germline): MDHEN, SYDVKM. Trimming took 10 bases from V and 2 from J; bases not matched to a gene: 7. The length of the CDR3 is 14 residues.

The rearrangement links TRBV20-1 to TRBJ2-1; TRBD2 matches 10 bases. CDR1 is DFQATT and CDR2 is SNEGSKA in the germline V gene (reference sequence). Trimming cost V 4 bases and J 4 bases; bases outside gene matches: 7. This CDR3 has 15 amino acids. In DNA, the CDR3 is TGCAGTGCTAAAGAAACTAGCGGGACTTACAATGAGCAGTTCTTC. Protein sequence: CSAKETSGTYNEQFF.

The V gene is TRBV20-1, the J gene TRBJ2-1; D remains ambiguous. CDR3 length: 14 residues. CDR1 DFQATT and CDR2 SNEGSKA come from the germline V gene (reference sequence). V was shortened by 0 bases and J by 8 bases, with 14 bases between the two germline ends. The CDR3 region is CSARDLGSGDEQFF. In DNA, the CDR3 is TGCAGTGCTAGAGATCTCGGATCCGGCGATGAGCAGTTCTTC.

This clonotype was seen more than once but under ten times. The rearrangement links TRBV20-1 to TRBJ2-7, with D unclear. Germline V CDR1 and CDR2: DFQATT, SNEGSKA (reference sequence). This CDR3 comprises 15 residues. Trimming took off 3 bases at V and 3 bases at J, with 18 bases between the two ends. The CDR3 spells CSASPMVTALYEQYF. The DNA for the CDR3 is TGCAGTGCTAGTCCGATGGTGACGGCACTCTACGAGCAGTACTTC.

This clonotype has a single count. One end of the junction varies from germline; a read error may be responsible. The chain is built from TRBV7-9 and TRBJ2-3; 10 nucleotides line up with TRBD2. The CDR3 is 17 residues long. The germline V gene has CDR1 SEHNR and CDR2 FQNEAQ (reference sequence). The CDR3 DNA reads as TGTGCCAGCAGATTAGGACTAGCGGACTCTAGCACAGATACGCAGTATTTT. Protein product: CASRLGLADSSTDTQYF.

The rearrangement uses TRBV7-2 and TRBJ1-5; D remains unclear. The germline V and J ends were trimmed by 2 bases and 0 bases, with 8 bases remaining between them. The CDR3 is made up of 15 amino acids. CDR1 and CDR2 from the germline V gene are SGHTA and FQGNSA. The CDR3 sequence: CASSLNSDSNQPQHF. CDR3 DNA sequence: TGTGCCAGCAGCTTAAACAGCGATAGCAATCAGCCCCAGCATTTT.

This clonotype was seen more than once but under ten times. V and J are TRBV24-1 and TRBJ2-3; D is ambiguous. The germline V and J ends were trimmed by 2 bases and 3 bases, with 8 bases remaining between them. The CDR3 has 14 residues. CDR1 and CDR2 (germline): KGHDR, SFDVKD. DNA of the CDR3: TGTGCCACCAGTGATTCCCAAGGGACAGATACGCAGTATTTT. Residues: CATSDSQGTDTQYF.

This clonotype was counted between two and nine times. The V gene is TRBV11-2, the J gene TRBJ1-1; D is unclear. The CDR3 spans 12 residues. Trimming stripped 5 bases from V and 7 bases from J, with 11 bases between. Per the germline V gene, CDR1 is SGHAT and CDR2 is FQNNGV. The CDR3 region is CASSPGFDEAFF. In DNA form, the CDR3 reads TGTGCCAGCAGCCCCGGTTTTGATGAAGCTTTCTTT.

This clonotype was seen only a few times. The chain has TRBV27 and TRBJ1-1, with D possibly TRBD1 on 6 matching bases. Germline V CDR1 and CDR2: MNHEY, SMNVEV (reference sequence). Trimming took 6 bases from V and 0 from J, leaving 14 bases between them. CDR3 length: 15 residues. Written as DNA, the CDR3 is TGTGCCAGCAGGCGACAGGAAAGCCTGAACACTGAAGCTTTCTTT. It encodes CASRRQESLNTEAFF.

The gene calls are TRBV6-2 or TRBV6-3 and TRBJ2-5; D may be TRBD1 or TRBD2 (6 bases each). Looked up from germline, CDR1 is MNHEY and CDR2 is SVGEGT. The germline V and J ends were trimmed by 8 bases and 5 bases, with 18 bases remaining between them. CDR3 length: 14 amino acids. The CDR3 coding sequence is TGTGCCAGCGGCACAGGGAGGCTTCTGGAGACCCAGTACTTC. Its protein product is CASGTGRLLETQYF.

This clonotype has more than one count but fewer than ten. The chain carries TRBV5-1 and TRBJ2-7; D might be TRBD2 (5 bases). Germline lookup yields CDR1 SGHRS and CDR2 YFSETQ. The CDR3 consists of 15 residues. V dropped 0 bases and J dropped 7 bases, with 17 bases sitting between them. The CDR3 DNA is TGCGCCAGCAGCTTGGAGATAGCTAGCTCGCGGGAGCAGTACTTC. As protein: CASSLEIASSREQYF.

The rearrangement joins TRBV7-9 to TRBJ2-3, with TRBD2 identical over 9 bases. Germline lookup yields CDR1 SEHNR and CDR2 FQNEAQ (reference sequence). The CDR3 contains 16 residues. Unmatched junction bases numbered 9, after V lost 6 bases and J lost 2 bases. CDR3 residues: CASSRAGGSYTDTQYF. Written as DNA, the CDR3 is TGTGCCAGCAGTCGTGCGGGGGGGTCTTACACAGATACGCAGTATTTT.

The CDR3: CASGSGLGVASEQFF. The CDR3 DNA reads TGTGCTAGTGGTTCGGGACTCGGCGTTGCGAGTGAGCAGTTCTTC. V usage is TRBV12-5 and J usage is TRBJ2-1, with D possibly being TRBD2 (6 bases). This CDR3 contains 15 residues. Per the germline V gene, CDR1 is LGHNT and CDR2 is FRNRAP. The ends were cut back, 4 bases at V and 9 bases at J, with 19 bases in the middle.

This clonotype was recorded a few times. The J gene is TRBJ1-2, the V gene TRBV6-2 or TRBV6-3; TRBD1 matches 10 bases. With 6 bases clipped from V and 7 bases from J, the junction kept 8 bases outside the gene matches. The CDR3 loop spans 14 amino acids. CDR1 is MNHEY, CDR2 SVGEGT, per germline. Written as DNA, the CDR3 is TGTGCCAGCAGGTCCGGGACAGGGGCTTGTGGCTACACCTTC. It codes for CASRSGTGACGYTF.

The chain recombines TRBV7-9 with TRBJ2-1, with D tentatively TRBD2 (6 bases). Trimming shortened V by 5 bases and J by 9 bases, and 11 bases separated the two germline ends. The CDR3 totals 12 residues. CDR1 and CDR2 (germline): SEHNR, FQNEAQ (reference sequence). CDR3 nucleotides: TGTGCCAGCAGCGGTGGAGGGGCTGAGCAGTTCTTC. Translated: CASSGGGAEQFF.

The chain carries TRBV2 and TRBJ1-4, with 7 bases that match TRBD1. Trimming removed 7 bases from V and 2 bases from J; junction bases left unmatched: 10. Germline V gene data show CDR1 as SNHLY and CDR2 as FYNNEI. CDR3 length: 16 amino acids. The CDR3 sequence is CASTEQGIMTNEKLFF. The CDR3 region has the DNA TGTGCCAGCACCGAACAGGGGATTATGACTAATGAAAAACTGTTTTTT.

The sample holds a few counts of this clonotype. The genes are TRBV20-1 and TRBJ2-7, with 8 bases lining up with TRBD1. This CDR3 is built from 13 residues. V shed 0 bases, J shed 6 bases, and the junction held 4 bases outside the gene matches. Looked up from germline, CDR1 is DFQATT and CDR2 is SNEGSKA (reference sequence). DNA for the CDR3: TGCAGTGCTAGAGACAGGGGGCTATTCGAGCAGTACTTC. Its translation: CSARDRGLFEQYF.

The V and J genes are TRBV20-1 and TRBJ1-1, with D hard to call. In germline, CDR1 is DFQATT, CDR2 SNEGSKA (reference sequence). V lost 0 bases and J 5 bases, leaving 13 bases between the germline ends. There are 14 residues in the CDR3. DNA for the CDR3: TGCAGTGCTAGAGATGGAGGACCTGAAACTGAAGCTTTCTTT. It specifies CSARDGGPETEAFF.

The chain recombines TRBV12-3 or TRBV12-4 with TRBJ1-6; TRBD1 aligns across 7 bases. With V trimmed by 5 bases and J by 11 bases, 12 bases remained unmatched. The CDR3 covers 15 residues. The CDR3 loop reads CASSARDSQGAPLHF. CDR3 nucleotides: TGTGCCAGCAGTGCCAGGGACAGTCAAGGAGCACCCCTCCACTTT.

The CDR3 coding sequence is TGCAGTGCTACCGTTTTTGGTAGCGGGGGCGTACAAGAGACCCAGTACTTC. Residues: CSATVFGSGGVQETQYF. The chain recombines TRBV20-1 with TRBJ2-5; 9 bases align to TRBD2. Germline V gives CDR1 DFQATT, CDR2 SNEGSKA (reference sequence). V shed 4 bases, J shed 2 bases, and the junction held 14 bases outside the gene matches. CDR3 length: 17 amino acids.